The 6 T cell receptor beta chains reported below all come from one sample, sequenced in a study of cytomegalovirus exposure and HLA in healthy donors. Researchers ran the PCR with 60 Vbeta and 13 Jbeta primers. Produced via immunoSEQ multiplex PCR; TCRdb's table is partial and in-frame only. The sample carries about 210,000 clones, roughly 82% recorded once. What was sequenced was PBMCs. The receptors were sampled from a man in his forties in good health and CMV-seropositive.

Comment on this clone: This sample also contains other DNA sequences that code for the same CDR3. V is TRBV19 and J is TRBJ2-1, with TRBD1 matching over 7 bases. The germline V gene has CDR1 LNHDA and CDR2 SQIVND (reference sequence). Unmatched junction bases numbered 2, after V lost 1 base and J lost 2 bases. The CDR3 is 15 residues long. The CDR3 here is CASSIVQGPYNEQFF. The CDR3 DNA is TGTGCCAGTAGTATAGTACAGGGGCCCTACAATGAGCAGTTCTTC.

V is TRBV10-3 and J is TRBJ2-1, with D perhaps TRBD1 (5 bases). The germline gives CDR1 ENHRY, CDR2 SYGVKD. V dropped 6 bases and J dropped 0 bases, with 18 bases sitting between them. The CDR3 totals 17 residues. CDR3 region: CAISQETDISSYNEQFF. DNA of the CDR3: TGTGCCATCAGCCAAGAGACAGATATTAGCTCCTACAATGAGCAGTTCTTC.

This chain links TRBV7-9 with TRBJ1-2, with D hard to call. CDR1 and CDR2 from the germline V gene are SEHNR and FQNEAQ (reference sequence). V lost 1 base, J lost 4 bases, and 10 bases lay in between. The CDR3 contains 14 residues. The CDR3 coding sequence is TGTGCCAGCAGCTTAGGAGGGTATCTCTATGGCTACACCTTC. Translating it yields CASSLGGYLYGYTF.

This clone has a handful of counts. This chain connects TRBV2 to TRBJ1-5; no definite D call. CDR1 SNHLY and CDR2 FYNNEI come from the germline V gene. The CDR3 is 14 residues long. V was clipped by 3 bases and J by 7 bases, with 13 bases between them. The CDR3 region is CASSENSLIQPQHF. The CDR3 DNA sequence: TGTGCCAGCAGTGAGAACAGCTTAATCCAGCCCCAGCATTTT. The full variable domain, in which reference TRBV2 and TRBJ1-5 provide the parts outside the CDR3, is EPEVTQTPSHQVTQMGQEVILRCVPISNHLYFYWYRQILGQKVEFLVSFYNNEISEKSEIFDDQFSVERPDGSNFTLKIRSTKLEDSAMYFCASSENSLIQPQHFGDGTRLSIL.

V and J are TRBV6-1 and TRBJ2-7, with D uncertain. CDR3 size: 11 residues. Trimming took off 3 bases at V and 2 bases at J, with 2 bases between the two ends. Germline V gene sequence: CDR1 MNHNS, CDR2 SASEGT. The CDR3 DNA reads TGTGCCAGCAGTGACACCTACGAGCAGTACTTC. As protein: CASSDTYEQYF.

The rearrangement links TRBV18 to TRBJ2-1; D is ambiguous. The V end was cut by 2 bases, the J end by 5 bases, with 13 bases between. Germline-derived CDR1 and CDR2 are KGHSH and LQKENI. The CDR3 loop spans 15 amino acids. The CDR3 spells CASSPKRESDNEQFF. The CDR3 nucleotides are TGTGCCAGCTCACCAAAGAGAGAAAGTGACAATGAGCAGTTCTTC.